This TCR beta chain is drawn from a study of Ad26.COV2.S vaccination and SARS-CoV-2 variants. Looked up from germline, CDR1 is MGHRA and CDR2 is YSYEKL. This CDR3 region has 14 residues. The ends were cut back, 1 base at V and 2 bases at J, with 9 bases in the middle. Assay: immunoSEQ multiplex PCR; the TCRdb copy retains only in-frame clones and omits some. The sample records around 320,000 clones, 85% being singletons. The treatment is: 15 to 20 received Ad26.COV2.S at low or high dose, single or two shots; several received placebo; per-sample allocation not given. Samples were taken on day 63 after the first vaccine or placebo injection.

This sequence originates from a person aged 18-60 years who received the Ad26.COV2.S COVID-19 vaccine or a placebo. The sample consisted of peripheral blood, taken in a trial of Ad26.COV2.S vaccine versus placebo. V usage is TRBV4-1 and J usage is TRBJ2-7, with a possible D match to TRBD1 (6 bases). CDR3 in amino acids: CASSQGTATYEQYF. Written as DNA, the CDR3 is TGCGCCAGCAGCCAAGGGACAGCTACCTACGAGCAGTACTTC.